These 32 T cell receptor beta chains were all obtained from the same sample, sequenced in a study of post-analysis software for immune sequencing data. General study points: A handful of TRBV segments appeared more often in patients than in controls, and TRBV5-6, TRBV5-1 and TRBV20-1 were among these.

Every TCR beta cDNA library bore unique molecular identifiers. TCRdb itself ran the PCR reads through MiXCR, one entry per CDR3 protein. The sample contains some 690,000 distinct CDR3 sequences, approximately 60% of which appear only once. For these receptors, no antigen is known. The sample was blood. These receptors all come from a girl aged 2 to 10 with multiple sclerosis.

This chain joins TRBV20-1 and TRBJ2-4; D unresolved. The V and J ends lost 2 bases and 2 bases respectively, with 16 bases between them. Germline V lookup: CDR1 DFQATT, CDR2 SNEGSKA (reference sequence). This CDR3 is built from 16 residues. This chain's CDR3 is CSARTTTLISKNIQYF. CDR3 bases: TGCAGTGCTAGAACTACTACCCTTATTTCCAAAAACATTCAGTACTTC.

This clonotype was seen a single time. J is TRBJ2-5 and V is TRBV10-3, with no clear D. Judging by the DNA end, TRBJ2-7 fits better; the J call may be wrong. CDR3 length: 14 amino acids. CDR1 is ENHRY, CDR2 SYGVKD, per germline. The CDR3 here is CAISEFPDTYEQYF. In DNA form, the CDR3 reads TGTGCCATCAGTGAGTTTCCCGATACCTACGAGCAGTACTTC.

The chain joins TRBV3-1 to TRBJ1-2; D gene ambiguous. The CDR3 runs 15 residues. Germline V gene sequence: CDR1 LGHDT, CDR2 YNNKEL (reference sequence). Trimming left V 0 bases short and J 2 bases short, with 10 bases between. CDR3 loop: CASSQERKGNYGYTF. CDR3 nucleotide sequence: TGTGCCAGCAGCCAAGAGCGGAAGGGAAACTATGGCTACACCTTC.

This sequence joins TRBV5-1 and TRBJ2-7; 8 bases align to TRBD2. The DNA end is more similar to TRBJ2-5, so the J call may be wrong. CDR3 length: 15 residues. Germline-derived CDR1 and CDR2 are SGHRS and YFSETQ. DNA of the CDR3: TGCGCCAGCAGCTTGGCGCTAGCGGGCGAAGAGACCCAGTACTTC. It is translated as CASSLALAGEETQYF.

V and J are TRBV12-3 or TRBV12-4 and TRBJ2-7, with 7 bases that match TRBD1. Trimming cost V 6 bases and J 6 bases; bases outside gene matches: 5. The CDR3 is 12 amino acids. CDR3 in amino acids: CASSLQGTEQYF. CDR3 DNA: TGTGCCAGCAGCCTACAGGGGACCGAGCAGTACTTC.

This chain joins TRBV9 and TRBJ2-1, with TRBD1 matching over 7 bases. CDR3 length equals 16 residues. V was pared by 1 base and J by 0 bases, with 4 bases of the junction left unmatched. Germline assignment: CDR1 SGDLS and CDR2 YYNGEE. The CDR3 sequence: CASSVWDRSSYNEQFF. The CDR3 nucleotides are TGTGCCAGCAGCGTATGGGACAGAAGCTCCTACAATGAGCAGTTCTTC.

As to this clonotype: One end of the junction varies from germline; a read error may be responsible. This chain uses TRBV7-7 with TRBJ2-5; D not certain. Germline V gives CDR1 SSHAT, CDR2 FNYEAQ (reference sequence). The CDR3 extends over 15 amino acids. Written as DNA, the CDR3 is TGTGCTAGCAGCTTGGTGGTCGCGAGCCAAGAGACCCAGTACTTC. This codes for CASSLVVASQETQYF.

This sequence joins TRBV5-1 and TRBJ2-5; TRBD2 might be the D (5 bases). The CDR3 has 12 amino acids. Germline V gene lookup returns CDR1 SGHRS and CDR2 YFSETQ. V lost 8 bases and J 4 bases, leaving 12 bases between the germline ends. CDR3 sequence reads: CASNLEGETQYF. CDR3 in DNA: TGCGCCAGTAACCTCGAGGGAGAGACCCAGTACTTC.

The chain carries TRBV29-1 and TRBJ2-5; tentatively, D is TRBD2 (6 bases). The CDR3 is 14 residues long. V lost 7 bases and J lost 1, with 16 bases in between. From germline, CDR1 is SQVTM and CDR2 ANQGSEA. The CDR3 DNA reads as TGCAGCGCAGATACGGAGGGAGTCCAAGAGACCCAGTACTTC. It yields the protein CSADTEGVQETQYF.

The gene calls are TRBV5-1 and TRBJ1-5; D unresolved. CDR3 length: 13 amino acids. V was pared by 4 bases and J by 1 base, with 6 bases between. The germline CDR1 and CDR2 sequences are SGHRS and YFSETQ. The CDR3 DNA is TGCGCCAGCAGCCGGGAGAGCAATCAGCCCCAGCATTTT. Amino acid sequence: CASSRESNQPQHF.

This chain uses TRBV12-3 or TRBV12-4 with TRBJ2-1; D might be TRBD2 (6 bases). With the DNA end fitting TRBJ2-7 better, the J assignment may be wrong. The CDR3 runs 18 residues. The chain's CDR3 is CASSFSGSVGLSYNEQYF. CDR3 DNA sequence: TGTGCCAGCAGTTTCTCCGGGAGCGTGGGTTTATCCTACAATGAGCAGTACTTC.

The chain uses TRBV20-1 and TRBJ1-5, with unresolved D. This CDR3 contains 15 residues. V lost 0 bases and J lost 0, with 9 bases in between. CDR1 is DFQATT, CDR2 SNEGSKA, per germline (reference sequence). The chain's CDR3 is CSARDLSGSNQPQHF. CDR3 nucleotide sequence: TGCAGTGCTAGAGACCTTAGCGGTAGCAATCAGCCCCAGCATTTT.

This sequence joins TRBV7-3 and TRBJ2-1; 7 bases are a match to TRBD2. After removal of 0 bases from V and 4 bases from J, the junction contained 6 bases not matched to a gene. CDR3 size: 16 residues. Germline V gene sequence: CDR1 SGHTA, CDR2 FQGTGA. The CDR3: CASSLTLSGSYNEQFF. CDR3 DNA sequence: TGTGCCAGCAGCTTAACCCTTAGCGGGTCTTACAATGAGCAGTTCTTC. Using reference TRBV7-3 and TRBJ2-1 for the parts outside the CDR3, the full variable domain is GAGVSQTPSNKVTEKGKYVELRCDPISGHTALYWYRQSLGQGPEFLIYFQGTGAADDSGLPNDRFFAVRPEGSVSTLKIQRTERGDSAVYLCASSLTLSGSYNEQFFGPGTRLTVL.

As for this clonotype: One junction end disagrees with the germline gene, perhaps due to a read error. J is TRBJ2-1 and V is TRBV4-1, with a tentative D call TRBD1 (5 bases). The length of the CDR3 is 13 residues. Germline V CDR1 and CDR2: MGHRA, YSYEKL. The CDR3 DNA reads as TGCGCCCGCAGCCAATGGGAAGGGGTTGAGCAGTTCTTC. Translation gives CARSQWEGVEQFF.

This clonotype was found a few times. The chain has TRBV6-1 and TRBJ2-1; D possibly uses TRBD1 or TRBD2 (5 bases each). The CDR3 is made up of 16 amino acids. The germline CDR1 and CDR2 sequences are MNHNS and SASEGT. V was pared by 6 bases and J by 4 bases, with 19 bases between. CDR3 nucleotides: TGTGCCAGCAGCGCCGCACGGGGCCCCCGGTACAATGAGCAGTTCTTC. Its translation is CASSAARGPRYNEQFF.

V is TRBV20-1 and J is TRBJ2-5; TRBD1 is a possible D gene (5 bases). This CDR3 is 14 amino acids long. Between the trimmed V and J ends, which lost 7 bases and 0 bases, there was a span of 15 bases. Per germline, CDR1 DFQATT and CDR2 SNEGSKA (reference sequence). CDR3 loop: CSVLIVTDQETQYF. CDR3 nucleotide sequence: TGCAGTGTCCTAATTGTGACAGACCAAGAGACCCAGTACTTC.

The V gene is TRBV12-3 or TRBV12-4, the J gene TRBJ1-1, with D perhaps TRBD1 (5 bases). The CDR3 length is 15 residues. V was trimmed by 7 bases and J by 6 bases, leaving 21 bases between them. The DNA for the CDR3 is TGTGCCAGCACCCCTCGCCAGGGTACCCTAGCTGAAGCTTTCTTT. Its protein product is CASTPRQGTLAEAFF.

As DNA, the CDR3 is TGCGCCAGCAGCTCTTCCTGGACAGGGGGCGGGGGGGAGCAGTTCTTC. Its protein product is CASSSSWTGGGGEQFF. V is TRBV5-1 and J is TRBJ2-1; 11 nucleotides align to TRBD1. Germline V lookup: CDR1 SGHRS, CDR2 YFSETQ. Trimming took 3 bases from V and 10 from J; bases not matched to a gene: 12. CDR3 length equals 16 residues.

Here the CDR3 DNA reads TGCAGCGTCCGGACAGGGGGTGATAGAATGGAGACCCAGTACTTC. Encoded protein: CSVRTGGDRMETQYF. The V gene is TRBV29-1, the J gene TRBJ2-7, with 10 bases identical to TRBD1. The DNA end is a closer match to TRBJ2-5, so the J assignment may be wrong. The V gene's germline CDR1 is SQVTM and CDR2 ANQGSEA. This CDR3 spans 15 amino acids.

This clonotype came up a few times. The CDR3 reads CASSLGQGVYNEQFF. The DNA of the CDR3 is TGCGCCAGCAGCTTGGGGCAGGGGGTTTACAATGAGCAGTTCTTC. This rearrangement joins TRBV5-1 to TRBJ2-1, with 7 positions matching TRBD1. The length of the CDR3 is 15 residues. Germline values: CDR1 SGHRS, CDR2 YFSETQ. J gave up 4 bases and V 0 bases, and 4 bases lay outside the gene matches.

This clonotype was seen a few times. The V gene is TRBV2, the J gene TRBJ2-1; the D is unclear. The germline V gene has CDR1 SNHLY and CDR2 FYNNEI. V lost 7 bases, J lost 4 bases, and 2 bases lay in between. This CDR3 is built from 10 residues. CDR3 sequence reads: CASKYNEQFF. Written as DNA, the CDR3 is TGTGCCAGCAAGTACAATGAGCAGTTCTTC.

This clonotype turned up a few times. The chain joins TRBV2 to TRBJ2-1; D is unresolved. Trimming cost V 2 bases and J 12 bases, with 17 bases left between them. CDR1 is SNHLY, CDR2 FYNNEI, per germline. The CDR3 runs 14 residues. CDR3 protein: CASSESHFHLRQFF. CDR3 nucleotide sequence: TGTGCCAGCAGTGAATCGCACTTCCACTTGCGGCAGTTCTTC. Based on the CDR3 plus reference TRBV2 and TRBJ2-1, the full variable domain is EPEVTQTPSHQVTQMGQEVILRCVPISNHLYFYWYRQILGQKVEFLVSFYNNEISEKSEIFDDQFSVERPDGSNFTLKIRSTKLEDSAMYFCASSESHFHLRQFFGPGTRLTVL.

V usage is TRBV14 and J usage is TRBJ2-4; D possibly matches TRBD1 or TRBD2 (5 bases each). The CDR3 is made up of 14 amino acids. Germline V gene data show CDR1 as SGHDN and CDR2 as FVKESK. V lost 1 base to trimming and J lost 7 bases, with 11 bases between them. In nucleotides, the CDR3 is TGTGCCAGCAGCCAAGGACCGGGGCGGAACATTCAGTACTTC. This sequence encodes CASSQGPGRNIQYF. The variable domain in full, with the rest retrieved from reference TRBV14 and TRBJ2-4, is EAGVTQFPSHSVIEKGQTVTLRCDPISGHDNLYWYRRVMGKEIKFLLHFVKESKQDESGMPNNRFLAERTGGTYSTLKVQPAELEDSGVYFCASSQGPGRNIQYFGAGTRLSVL.

V and J are TRBV5-6 and TRBJ2-1; TRBD2 might be the D (5 bases). Between the trimmed V and J ends, which lost 4 bases and 12 bases, there was a span of 14 bases. The CDR3 covers 12 residues. Per germline, CDR1 SGHDT and CDR2 YYEEEE. This chain's CDR3 is CASSQGSEGQFF. CDR3 DNA: TGTGCCAGCAGCCAAGGGAGCGAGGGGCAGTTCTTC.

This clonotype was detected only a few times. The chain joins TRBV7-9 to TRBJ1-2, with a possible D match to TRBD1 (5 bases). V lost 3 bases and J 4 bases, leaving 9 bases between the germline ends. The germline CDR1 and CDR2 sequences are SEHNR and FQNEAQ (reference sequence). This CDR3 region has 13 residues. The DNA for the CDR3 is TGTGCCAGCAGCTTCCGGGACGGCTATGGCTACACCTTC. This gives the protein CASSFRDGYGYTF.

There are a few counts of this clonotype. The chain uses TRBV3-1 and TRBJ2-7; D uncertain. The CDR3 consists of 14 residues. V was clipped by 1 base and J by 2 bases, with 9 bases between them. In germline, CDR1 is LGHDT, CDR2 YNNKEL (reference sequence). CDR3 coding DNA: TGTGCCAGCAGCCAAGTCGGATTGGCCTACGAGCAGTACTTC. Residues: CASSQVGLAYEQYF.

The CDR3 region has the DNA TGCAGCGTTAATACGGGATTAGCGGGCAGCACAGATACGCAGTATTTT. This translates into CSVNTGLAGSTDTQYF. The chain is built from TRBV29-1 and TRBJ2-3; 7 bases map to TRBD2. The V segment lost 5 bases and the J segment 0 bases; nucleotides outside the gene matches: 11. Germline CDR1 is SQVTM and CDR2 is ANQGSEA. This CDR3 has 16 amino acids.

This clonotype was observed a few times. The chain has TRBV2 and TRBJ2-3, with 7 bases lining up with TRBD2. The V gene end was trimmed by 6 bases and the J gene end by 2 bases; junction bases not matched to a gene: 8. The germline V gene encodes CDR1 SNHLY and CDR2 FYNNEI. The CDR3 is made up of 15 amino acids. CDR3 in amino acids: CASRRSSGPTDTQYF. CDR3 in DNA: TGTGCCAGCAGGCGCTCTAGCGGTCCCACAGATACGCAGTATTTT.

In regard to this clonotype: It may be a read error: a sequence one base away is much more abundant. The chain combines TRBV20-1 with TRBJ2-3, with TRBD2 matching over 7 bases. The CDR3 covers 17 residues. CDR1 and CDR2 from the germline V gene are DFQATT and SNEGSKA (reference sequence). This CDR3 reads CSAPPGGIGFRTDMQYF. CDR3 DNA: TGCAGTGCCCCGCCGGGGGGAATCGGGTTTCGCACAGATATGCAGTATTTT.

V is TRBV7-2 and J is TRBJ2-7; D not certain. Per the germline V gene, CDR1 is SGHTA and CDR2 is FQGNSA. This CDR3 has 13 residues. V was trimmed by 1 base and J by 7 bases, leaving 11 bases between them. In nucleotides, the CDR3 is TGTGCCAGCAGCTTAGGTGGAAGCTTGGAGCAGTACTTC. Amino acid sequence: CASSLGGSLEQYF.

This clonotype occurred a few times. This chain joins TRBV4-2 and TRBJ1-5; no clear D. Germline V gene lookup returns CDR1 LGHNA and CDR2 YNFKEQ. This CDR3 is built from 14 residues. V dropped 3 bases and J dropped 5 bases, with 11 bases sitting between them. CDR3 sequence reads: CASSHALQDQPQHF. The DNA of the CDR3 is TGTGCCAGCAGCCACGCCCTTCAGGATCAGCCCCAGCATTTT.

This clonotype was counted between two and nine times. The chain uses TRBV5-1 and TRBJ2-5; D remains unclear. Germline-derived CDR1 and CDR2 are SGHRS and YFSETQ. The V end lost 4 bases, the J end lost 5 bases, and 15 bases lay between the germline ends. The CDR3 spans 14 residues. CDR3 DNA: TGCGCCAGCAGCCCCTCAACCGAAACGGAGACCCAGTACTTC. Its translation: CASSPSTETETQYF.